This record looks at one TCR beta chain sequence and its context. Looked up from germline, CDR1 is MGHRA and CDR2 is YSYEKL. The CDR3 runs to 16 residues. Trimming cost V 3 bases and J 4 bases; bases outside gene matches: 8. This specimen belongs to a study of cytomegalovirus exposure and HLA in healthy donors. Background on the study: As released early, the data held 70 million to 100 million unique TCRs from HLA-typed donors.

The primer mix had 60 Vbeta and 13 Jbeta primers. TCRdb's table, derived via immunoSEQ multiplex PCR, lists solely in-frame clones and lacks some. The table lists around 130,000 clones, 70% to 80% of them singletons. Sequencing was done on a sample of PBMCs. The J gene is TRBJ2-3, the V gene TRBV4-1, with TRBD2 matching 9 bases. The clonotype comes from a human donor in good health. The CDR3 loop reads CASSHPDGGGADTQYF. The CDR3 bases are TGCGCCAGCAGCCACCCCGACGGCGGGGGGGCAGATACGCAGTATTTT.